The present TCR beta chain was sequenced within a study of OX40 agonist ivuxolimab in advanced cancers. Study context: Prior anti-PD-1, anti-PD-L1 or anti-CTLA-4 therapy did not bar entry, and roughly 40% had some. A partial response was reached by three patients: one with hepatocellular carcinoma and two with cutaneous melanoma.

General study findings and limits: Compared with CD4+, CD8+ T cells on average had more expanded clones. Normalized T-cell clonal expansion was also low in a subset of nonresponders.

Remarks on this clone: What it binds is unknown.

Only in-frame clones appear in the TCRdb table, and some are missing; sequencing was by immunoSEQ multiplex PCR. Among approximately 100,000 clones listed, 80% to 90% were seen once. This material consisted of CD4+ or CD8+ T cells sorted from blood, taken in a trial of the OX40 agonist ivuxolimab. This TCR came from an adult with an advanced solid tumor such as melanoma, head and neck, liver or kidney cancer.

CDR3 protein: CAIGTVNEQFF. In nucleotides, the CDR3 is TGTGCCATCGGGACAGTCAATGAGCAGTTCTTC. This rearrangement joins TRBV2 to TRBJ2-1; TRBD1 matches at 7 bases. The junction had 3 bases not matched to a gene; V was cut back by 10 bases and J by 6 bases. The CDR3 is 11 residues long. Looked up from germline, CDR1 is SNHLY and CDR2 is FYNNEI. The complete variable domain, with remaining parts taken from reference TRBV2 and TRBJ2-1, reads EPEVTQTPSHQVTQMGQEVILRCVPISNHLYFYWYRQILGQKVEFLVSFYNNEISEKSEIFDDQFSVERPDGSNFTLKIRSTKLEDSAMYFCAIGTVNEQFFGPGTRLTVL.